This TCR beta chain was identified during a study of T cell repertoires in aging, cancer and after chemotherapy (dated by TCRdb to between 2019 and 2020). A note on the overall study: Six donor age groups were covered, ranging from 30 or younger up to 70 or older, and each group contained at least three individuals. In the solid tumor group, paired pre- and post-chemotherapy samples were obtained from brain tumor (glioblastoma) patients receiving temozolomide-based therapy. The complete dataset included some 9 million TCR reads. To look at immunoaging and at how T cells reconstitute after chemotherapy, the study profiled TCR beta repertoires in peripheral blood from both healthy donors and cancer patients. Alongside under 100 healthy donors serving as a reference group, the cohort included 200 to 250 cancer patients, of whom roughly 92 had hematological cancers and around 120 had solid cancers. What the work shows at the level of the full study, not this receptor alone: According to the authors, the repertoire data do not permit conclusions about immunological memory after chemotherapy. In healthy donors, the decline in TCR diversity with age was mainly due to loss of richness, whereas in cancer patients loss of evenness also played a role. Median generation probability increased over the chemotherapy interval in both cancer cohorts, suggesting repertoire reconstitution through rebound thymic output. Untreated patients with hematological or solid cancers showed significantly lower blood TCR diversity and higher clonality than age-matched healthy donors.

Instead of sorted cells or RNA, genomic DNA extracted from peripheral blood served as the source for amplifying TCR beta rearrangements. CDR1 and CDR2, looked up from the germline V gene, are SQVTM and ANQGSEA. Spanning cysteine to phenylalanine, the CDR3 consists of 14 amino acids. CDR3 DNA only is kept here, 42 bases in frame from base 1. Using a mixed TRB-A/B primer pool, multiplex touch-down PCR amplified rearranged TRB sequences covering the V, D and J segments. Illumina adapters and sample indices were added to the amplicons in two consecutive PCR reactions performed with Phusion HS II polymerase. Amplicons were gel-purified with the NucleoSpin Gel and PCR Clean-up kit, then checked with Qubit and an Agilent 2100 Bioanalyzer. Sequencing of the libraries was done on an Illumina MiSeq with paired-end, single-indexed 600-cycle runs. In the source study's methods: TRB sequences were processed with MiXCR versions 2.12 and 3.0.5. A clone was defined as each unique CDR3 nucleotide sequence, and only productive sequences supported by at least two reads were kept. Repertoire metrics included Shannon diversity, evenness, clonality (one minus evenness), and alpha-parameterized diversity profiles from alpha 0 to 5. Generation probabilities of clones in paired pre- and post-chemotherapy samples were computed with the IGoR algorithm. TCRdb trimmed public reads at Q25 via fastp, called clones via MiXCR and kept in-frame beta chains. When rows share a CDR3 protein, they turn into one entry using the most common DNA and genes. Here the V and J calls rest on TCRdb's processing, not on the authors' analysis. For this sample the table gives about 2,000 distinct CDR3 sequences, of which over 15% were detected only once. The top ten hold roughly a quarter of the sample.

In the case of this clonotype: Its cognate antigen has yet to be identified. Base qualities are not recorded, but no much larger clone differs from it by a single base.

Sequences were obtained from blood. The V and J segments used are TRBV29-1 and TRBJ2-7; TRBD1 is a possible D gene, resting on 6 matching bases. The J call is uncertain, as TRBJ2-1 better fits the DNA end. This receptor was taken from a human donor with a solid tumor. The nucleotides read TGCAGCGTCCCTAGAGGGGGAGAGGTCAATGAGCAGTTCTTC. It translates as CSVPRGGEVNEQFF.